The 17 T cell receptor beta chains presented below share a single source sample, sequenced in a study of PD-1 blockade in classical Hodgkin lymphoma. Profiled with immunoSEQ multiplex PCR; TCRdb holds only in-frame clones, not every one. Among tens of thousands of clones listed, about 93% were seen once. Every patient experienced relapse after autologous stem cell transplantation, and brentuximab vedotin exposure varied. The sequencing here drew on peripheral blood mononuclear cells (PBMCs), taken at baseline. These receptor sequences come from a human donor with classical Hodgkin lymphoma.

The J gene is TRBJ2-4, the V gene TRBV19; 9 bases fit TRBD2. Germline V lookup: CDR1 LNHDA, CDR2 SQIVND (reference sequence). J was trimmed by 1 base and V by 6 bases; bases with no gene match: 7. The length of the CDR3 is 16 residues. CDR3: CASSNPGLAAKNIQYF. As DNA, the CDR3 is TGTGCCAGTAGCAACCCGGGACTAGCTGCCAAAAACATTCAGTACTTC. Drawing the rest from reference TRBV19 and TRBJ2-4, the complete variable domain is DGGITQSPKYLFRKEGQNVTLSCEQNLNHDAMYWYRQDPGQGLRLIYYSQIVNDFQKGDIAEGYSVSREKKESFPLTVTSAQKNPTAFYLCASSNPGLAAKNIQYFGAGTRLSVL.

This chain connects TRBV6-6 to TRBJ1-1, with 7 bases aligning to TRBD1. The CDR3 has 15 residues. Germline trimming cut 6 bases from V and 5 bases from J; bases unmatched to any gene: 12. In germline, CDR1 is MNHNY, CDR2 SVGAGI (reference sequence). The CDR3 reads CASRKNQGEETEAFF. Here the CDR3 DNA reads TGTGCCAGCAGGAAAAATCAGGGGGAAGAGACTGAAGCTTTCTTT.

In its sample, this clone was seen once. The chain uses TRBV2 and TRBJ2-1; 10 bases are shared with TRBD1. The CDR3 is 16 amino acids. V lost 5 bases and J lost 2; bases outside the gene matches: 6. Germline assignment: CDR1 SNHLY and CDR2 FYNNEI. The CDR3 spells CASSPTGTGAYNEQFF. The CDR3, as DNA: TGTGCCAGCAGTCCTACCGGGACAGGGGCCTACAATGAGCAGTTCTTC.

The J gene is TRBJ2-6, the V gene TRBV6-6; D remains ambiguous. V gave up 5 bases and J gave up 9 bases, with 14 bases separating them. This CDR3 region has 14 residues. Germline assignment: CDR1 MNHNY and CDR2 SVGAGI (reference sequence). CDR3 coding DNA: TGTGCCAGCAGTATCAGTCCTACCGTCAACGTCCTGACTTTC. Protein sequence: CASSISPTVNVLTF.

This chain connects TRBV18 to TRBJ1-5; D call uncertain. Germline-derived CDR1 and CDR2 are KGHSH and LQKENI. The CDR3 is 14 residues long. V dropped 2 bases and J dropped 0 bases, with 5 bases sitting between them. The CDR3 DNA reads as TGTGCCAGCTCACCAGGCGCTAGCAATCAGCCCCAGCATTTT. Translated: CASSPGASNQPQHF.

The chain carries TRBV6-1 and TRBJ2-7, with TRBD1 matching over 8 bases. The germline V gene has CDR1 MNHNS and CDR2 SASEGT. The CDR3 is 14 residues long. V shed 8 bases and J 1 base; nucleotides not matched to a gene: 7. The DNA of the CDR3 is TGTGCCAGCTACAGGGGGTATCAATCCTACGAGCAGTACTTC. Encoded protein: CASYRGYQSYEQYF.

This clone was counted a single time. The chain links TRBV11-3 to TRBJ2-2, with 12 bases lining up with TRBD2. CDR1 SGHNT and CDR2 YENEEA come from the germline V gene. V shed 6 bases and J 5 bases; nucleotides not matched to a gene: 7. This CDR3 is built from 16 residues. This CDR3 is CASSPTSGGDTGELFF. The CDR3, as DNA: TGTGCCAGCAGTCCGACTAGCGGGGGAGATACCGGGGAGCTGTTTTTT.

Comment on this clone: An end of the junction does not agree with germline; a read error may underlie this. The gene calls are TRBV27 and TRBJ1-5; D remains ambiguous. The CDR3 spans 12 residues. Per germline, CDR1 MNHEY and CDR2 SMNVEV (reference sequence). CDR3 bases: TGCTCCAGTGGGGTGAGCAATCAGCCCCAGCATTTT. Encoded protein: CSSGVSNQPQHF.

This rearrangement joins TRBV28 to TRBJ2-7; no definite D call. The length of the CDR3 is 15 residues. Per germline, CDR1 MDHEN and CDR2 SYDVKM. V lost 4 bases, J lost 1 base, and 14 bases lay in between. Here the CDR3 DNA reads TGTGCCAGCAGTTCAACCGTTGAGTTGTCCTACGAGCAGTACTTC. It specifies CASSSTVELSYEQYF.

The sample holds one count of this clone. The V and J genes are TRBV5-1 and TRBJ2-1; TRBD2 aligns across 12 bases. Germline lookup yields CDR1 SGHRS and CDR2 YFSETQ. V trimming: 4 bases; J trimming: 8 bases; junction bases outside the gene matches: 13. The CDR3 has 17 residues. CDR3 residues: CASSMPTSGSYSDEQFF. The CDR3, as DNA: TGCGCCAGCAGCATGCCGACTAGCGGGAGTTATAGTGATGAGCAGTTCTTC.

The chain employs TRBV6-5 and TRBJ2-7; tentatively, D is TRBD1 (5 bases). Germline-derived CDR1 and CDR2 are MNHEY and SVGAGI. Trimming left V 0 bases short and J 3 bases short, with 12 bases between. The CDR3 loop spans 15 amino acids. This CDR3 is CASSYSMDIYYEQYF. In DNA form, the CDR3 reads TGTGCCAGCAGTTACTCGATGGACATATACTACGAGCAGTACTTC.

The gene calls are TRBV6-5 and TRBJ2-2, with unresolved D. CDR3 length: 13 residues. Germline CDR1 is MNHEY and CDR2 is SVGAGI. Trimming removed 10 bases at V and 2 bases at J, with 11 bases between. The chain's CDR3 is CATLYPNTGELFF. CDR3 in DNA: TGTGCCACCCTTTATCCAAACACCGGGGAGCTGTTTTTT.

The rearrangement joins TRBV29-1 to TRBJ1-4; D uncertain. CDR3 length: 10 amino acids. Trimming shortened V by 7 bases and J by 4 bases, and 4 bases separated the two germline ends. The germline V gene encodes CDR1 SQVTM and CDR2 ANQGSEA. The chain's CDR3 is CSGYNEKLFF. For the CDR3, the DNA is TGCAGCGGATATAATGAAAAACTGTTTTTT.

The chain recombines TRBV7-9 with TRBJ1-1; 7 bases agree with TRBD1. Germline CDR1 is SEHNR and CDR2 is FQNEAQ (reference sequence). V was pared by 4 bases and J by 6 bases, with 2 bases of the junction left unmatched. The CDR3 is 12 residues long. CDR3 sequence (DNA): TGTGCCAGCAGCTCCAGGGGGGCTGAAGCTTTCTTT. It translates to CASSSRGAEAFF.

V and J are TRBV7-2 and TRBJ1-5, with D possibly being TRBD1 (5 bases). The CDR3 length is 15 residues. The V and J ends lost 5 bases and 5 bases respectively, with 16 bases between them. CDR1 SGHTA and CDR2 FQGNSA come from the germline V gene. The CDR3 sequence: CASSPGVREYQPQHF. As DNA, the CDR3 is TGTGCCAGCAGCCCAGGAGTCAGGGAGTATCAGCCCCAGCATTTT.

The CDR3 loop is CATSRPDKGTQETQYF. The CDR3 coding sequence is TGTGCCACCAGCAGACCTGACAAAGGGACTCAAGAGACCCAGTACTTC. The V gene is TRBV15, the J gene TRBJ2-5; TRBD2 is a possible D gene (6 bases). CDR1 LNHNV and CDR2 YYDKDF come from the germline V gene (reference sequence). With 2 bases removed from V and 2 bases from J, the gap between germline ends came to 15 bases. There are 16 residues in the CDR3.

This clone was found once. This chain joins TRBV7-2 and TRBJ2-1, with TRBD2 as a possible D gene (5 bases). Trimming pared 0 bases from V and 9 bases from J, leaving 9 bases between. Germline V CDR1 and CDR2: SGHTA, FQGNSA. The CDR3 consists of 13 residues. CDR3 sequence reads: CASSLASAGEQFF. CDR3 nucleotide sequence: TGTGCCAGCAGCTTAGCTTCCGCGGGTGAGCAGTTCTTC.